This T cell receptor (beta chain) was captured by sequencing in a study of OX40 agonist ivuxolimab in advanced cancers. The method was immunoSEQ multiplex PCR; TCRdb's version includes in-frame clones alone and lacks a portion of them. The sample has around 49,000 clones, roughly 79% seen once. Trimming pared 1 base from V and 8 bases from J, leaving 15 bases between. Germline loops: CDR1 LGHNA, CDR2 YSLEER. This CDR3 is 15 amino acids long. The gene calls are TRBV4-3 and TRBJ2-1; D not certain. The receptor was derived from an adult with an advanced solid tumor such as melanoma, head and neck, liver or kidney cancer. The sample here was CD4+ or CD8+ T cells sorted from blood, taken in a trial of the OX40 agonist ivuxolimab. As DNA, the CDR3 is TGCGCCAGCAGCCAAGGGAAGGCCGACGAAGATGAGCAGTTCTTC. Protein: CASSQGKADEDEQFF.